The 24 T cell receptor beta chains listed next were all sequenced from one sample in a study of shared clonotypes between healthy human individuals. Only in-frame clones appear in the TCRdb table, and some are missing; sequencing was by immunoSEQ multiplex PCR. Of roughly 2.2 million clones listed, 90% to 95% are singletons. Material: naive CD4+ T cells from PBMCs. The subset is: CD45RA+ positively selected. The receptors here all came from a man between 18 and 35 years old in good health. Some clones in this sample may be carry-over from other donors' samples.

A remark on this clone: Additional DNA sequences in this sample encode the identical CDR3. This chain links TRBV7-9 with TRBJ2-1; 7 bases agree with TRBD2. CDR3 length: 14 amino acids. Germline loops: CDR1 SEHNR, CDR2 FQNEAQ (reference sequence). Trimming cost V 1 base and J 7 bases; bases outside gene matches: 4. The CDR3 here is CASSLVPGGNEQFF. The CDR3 bases are TGTGCCAGCAGCTTAGTTCCCGGGGGGAATGAGCAGTTCTTC.

This clone was counted a single time. The V gene is TRBV5-1, the J gene TRBJ2-6; TRBD2 aligns across 8 bases. Per germline, CDR1 SGHRS and CDR2 YFSETQ. V shed 7 bases, J shed 0 bases, and the junction held 6 bases outside the gene matches. This CDR3 contains 16 residues. In nucleotides, the CDR3 is TGCGCCAGCGCCGGGGGGGCTCTCTCTGGGGCCAACGTCCTGACTTTC. It specifies CASAGGALSGANVLTF. The whole variable domain, remainder taken from reference TRBV5-1 and TRBJ2-6, is KAGVTQTPRYLIKTRGQQVTLSCSPISGHRSVSWYQQTPGQGLQFLFEYFSETQRNKGNFPGRFSGRQFSNSRSEMNVSTLELGDSALYLCASAGGALSGANVLTFGAGSRLTVL.

The J gene is TRBJ2-7, the V gene TRBV9; 12 bases are a match to TRBD2. CDR3 size: 14 residues. V shed 3 bases, J shed 4 bases, and the junction held 2 bases outside the gene matches. Looked up from germline, CDR1 is SGDLS and CDR2 is YYNGEE. The CDR3 region is CASSGLAGAYEQYF. CDR3 coding DNA: TGTGCCAGCAGCGGACTAGCGGGAGCATACGAGCAGTACTTC.

The V gene is TRBV18, the J gene TRBJ2-7; possibly TRBD1 or TRBD2 for D (5 bases each). The CDR3 sequence is 16 residues long. The germline V and J ends were trimmed by 4 bases and 2 bases, with 18 bases remaining between them. Germline V lookup: CDR1 KGHSH, CDR2 LQKENI. CDR3 in amino acids: CASSRPGTDATYEQYF. The CDR3 DNA sequence: TGTGCCAGCTCACGACCCGGGACGGATGCTACCTACGAGCAGTACTTC.

The chain carries TRBV19 and TRBJ1-5, with D perhaps TRBD1 (5 bases). The CDR3 runs to 17 residues. V dropped 0 bases and J dropped 4 bases, with 16 bases sitting between them. CDR1 is LNHDA and CDR2 is SQIVND in the germline V gene (reference sequence). In DNA form, the CDR3 reads TGTGCCAGTAGTATAGACGGGGCAGGGCCAGGGAATCAGCCCCAGCATTTT. It yields the protein CASSIDGAGPGNQPQHF.

This chain joins TRBV5-1 and TRBJ2-7; D remains unclear. The CDR3 is 14 amino acids. The germline V gene encodes CDR1 SGHRS and CDR2 YFSETQ. Trimming removed 4 bases from V and 2 bases from J, with 13 bases in between. The CDR3 DNA reads as TGCGCCAGCAGCCTTGACCCCGTGACCTACGAGCAGTACTTC. Its protein product is CASSLDPVTYEQYF.

The chain employs TRBV30 and TRBJ2-1; 8 nucleotides agree with TRBD1. The CDR3 covers 14 residues. V was clipped by 1 base and J by 5 bases; unmatched bases: 4. CDR1 and CDR2 (germline): GTSNPN, SVGIG (reference sequence). The CDR3 DNA reads TGTGCCTGGAGTGGGACAGGGATCCACAATGAGCAGTTCTTC. Translated, it gives CAWSGTGIHNEQFF.

The chain links TRBV6-5 to TRBJ2-2; TRBD2 might be the D (6 bases). Germline CDR1 reads MNHEY; CDR2 reads SVGAGI. The CDR3 is 15 amino acids. V dropped 0 bases and J dropped 6 bases, with 11 bases sitting between them. CDR3: CASSYSREDPGELFF. In DNA, the CDR3 is TGTGCCAGCAGTTACTCTAGGGAGGACCCCGGGGAGCTGTTTTTT.

This clone was detected once. The rearrangement joins TRBV25-1 to TRBJ2-1; 8 nucleotides agree with TRBD1. Germline CDR1 is MGHDK and CDR2 is SYGVNS. With 0 bases clipped from V and 7 bases from J, the junction kept 11 bases outside the gene matches. The CDR3 totals 17 residues. CDR3 sequence reads: CASSEYKIGQGRNEQFF. Written as DNA, the CDR3 is TGTGCCAGCAGTGAATATAAGATCGGACAGGGAAGGAATGAGCAGTTCTTC.

This clone was observed a single time. The chain is built from TRBV27 and TRBJ1-2; D call uncertain. The V gene's germline CDR1 is MNHEY and CDR2 SMNVEV (reference sequence). Trimming shortened V by 6 bases and J by 4 bases, and 15 bases separated the two germline ends. There are 14 residues in the CDR3. CDR3 sequence: CASSLPRRSYGYTF. DNA for the CDR3: TGTGCCAGCAGCCTCCCCCGGCGTAGCTATGGCTACACCTTC.

The rearrangement links TRBV18 to TRBJ1-1; D uncertain. This CDR3 spans 15 amino acids. V lost 4 bases to trimming and J lost 4 bases, with 16 bases between them. The germline V gene encodes CDR1 KGHSH and CDR2 LQKENI. In DNA, the CDR3 is TGTGCCAGCTCACTGGTTGATAGGATGGCCACTGAAGCTTTCTTT. Amino acids: CASSLVDRMATEAFF.

The chain carries TRBV11-3 and TRBJ2-3, with 7 bases fitting TRBD1. Trimming removed 3 bases from V and 4 bases from J; junction bases left unmatched: 4. The CDR3 loop spans 14 amino acids. Germline V lookup: CDR1 SGHNT, CDR2 YENEEA. CDR3 in DNA: TGTGCCAGCAGCTTGGGGACAGCTTCAGATACGCAGTATTTT. Protein: CASSLGTASDTQYF.

This sequence joins TRBV15 and TRBJ2-5, with D unclear. V was shortened by 1 base and J by 1 base, with 7 bases between the two germline ends. The CDR3 spans 14 residues. The V gene's germline CDR1 is LNHNV and CDR2 YYDKDF (reference sequence). Here the CDR3 reads CATSRAFSQETQYF. The CDR3 DNA reads as TGTGCCACCAGCAGAGCTTTCAGCCAAGAGACCCAGTACTTC. Full variable domain (missing parts from reference TRBV15 and TRBJ2-5): DAMVIQNPRYQVTQFGKPVTLSCSQTLNHNVMYWYQQKSSQAPKLLFHYYDKDFNNEADTPDNFQSRRPNTSFCFLDIRSPGLGDTAMYLCATSRAFSQETQYFGPGTRLLVL.

J is TRBJ1-4 and V is TRBV4-2; no definite D call. Germline values: CDR1 LGHNA, CDR2 YNFKEQ. This CDR3 comprises 15 residues. V dropped 0 bases and J dropped 8 bases, with 13 bases sitting between them. The CDR3 region is CASSQEGQVHEKLFF. CDR3 in DNA: TGTGCCAGCAGCCAAGAGGGTCAGGTTCACGAAAAACTGTTTTTT.

The chain links TRBV6-5 to TRBJ1-6, with 10 nucleotides matching TRBD1. Germline assignment: CDR1 MNHEY and CDR2 SVGAGI. The CDR3 sequence is 15 residues long. V trimming: 6 bases; J trimming: 10 bases; junction bases outside the gene matches: 9. CDR3 DNA: TGTGCCAGCAGACACGACGGACAGGGGGGATCACCCCTCCACTTT. It codes for CASRHDGQGGSPLHF.

With regard to this clone: The sample holds other DNA sequences that translate to the same CDR3. The chain has TRBV2 and TRBJ1-1; maybe TRBD1 (5 bases). Between the trimmed V and J ends, which lost 3 bases and 5 bases, there was a span of 10 bases. The CDR3 is made up of 13 amino acids. Germline-derived CDR1 and CDR2 are SNHLY and FYNNEI. CDR3 loop: CASSEQGGTEAFF. The CDR3 region has the DNA TGTGCCAGCAGTGAGCAGGGAGGGACTGAAGCTTTCTTT.

V usage is TRBV7-2 and J usage is TRBJ2-2, with a weak D call TRBD1 (5 bases). V lost 3 bases, J lost 4 bases, and 12 bases lay in between. Germline-derived CDR1 and CDR2 are SGHTA and FQGNSA. The CDR3 is 15 residues long. CDR3 DNA sequence: TGTGCCAGCAGCTTGGGGCAGGGTGGCACCGGGGAGCTGTTTTTT. Translation gives CASSLGQGGTGELFF.

A single count supports this clone. The rearrangement joins TRBV30 to TRBJ2-5; possible D gene TRBD1, 6 bases. The CDR3 runs 16 residues. In germline, CDR1 is GTSNPN, CDR2 SVGIG (reference sequence). V was shortened by 0 bases and J by 7 bases, with 21 bases between the two germline ends. The CDR3 region is CAWSVQQGLAVGTQYF. The CDR3 coding sequence is TGTGCCTGGAGTGTACAACAGGGCCTTGCAGTCGGGACCCAGTACTTC.

CDR3 protein: CASSWADRGRDGYTF. The CDR3 coding sequence is TGTGCCAGCAGTTGGGCGGACAGGGGGCGAGATGGCTACACCTTC. The gene calls are TRBV27 and TRBJ1-2; 11 bases agree with TRBD1. Trimming cost V 4 bases and J 6 bases; bases outside gene matches: 7. The CDR3 has 15 amino acids. CDR1 is MNHEY, CDR2 SMNVEV, per germline (reference sequence).

The V and J genes are TRBV19 and TRBJ2-3; tentatively, D is TRBD2 (6 bases). Trimming removed 4 bases from V and 1 base from J, with 18 bases in between. The CDR3 runs 17 residues. Germline assignment: CDR1 LNHDA and CDR2 SQIVND (reference sequence). This CDR3 is CASSTPSGGARTDTQYF. The CDR3 coding sequence is TGTGCCAGTAGTACCCCATCTGGCGGGGCCCGCACAGATACGCAGTATTTT. The variable domain in full, with the rest retrieved from reference TRBV19 and TRBJ2-3, is DGGITQSPKYLFRKEGQNVTLSCEQNLNHDAMYWYRQDPGQGLRLIYYSQIVNDFQKGDIAEGYSVSREKKESFPLTVTSAQKNPTAFYLCASSTPSGGARTDTQYFGPGTRLTVL.

About this clone itself: Other DNA sequences in the same sample also yield this CDR3. The chain joins TRBV30 to TRBJ2-2, with D maybe TRBD1 (5 bases). This CDR3 has 12 amino acids. CDR1 is GTSNPN, CDR2 SVGIG, per germline (reference sequence). Trimming cost V 2 bases and J 4 bases, with 5 bases left between them. In DNA form, the CDR3 reads TGTGCCTGGAGTAGGGGCACCGGGGAGCTGTTTTTT. Translated: CAWSRGTGELFF. The whole variable domain, remainder taken from reference TRBV30 and TRBJ2-2, is SQTIHQWPATLVQPVGSPLSLECTVEGTSNPNLYWYRQAAGRGLQLLFYSVGIGQISSEVPQNLSASRPQDRQFILSSKKLLLSDSGFYLCAWSRGTGELFFGEGSRLTVL.

Details on this clone: Other nucleotide sequences from this sample produce the same CDR3. The V and J genes are TRBV11-2 and TRBJ2-2; 8 bases line up with TRBD1. There are 16 residues in the CDR3. Losses at the gene ends were 1 base for V and 0 bases for J; bases not matched to a gene: 1. The V gene's germline CDR1 is SGHAT and CDR2 FQNNGV. CDR3 DNA sequence: TGTGCCAGCAGCTTAGGGACAGGGCCGAACACCGGGGAGCTGTTTTTT. Translating it yields CASSLGTGPNTGELFF.

V gene TRBV5-1 combines with J gene TRBJ1-2, with D tentatively TRBD1 (6 bases). CDR3 length: 12 residues. Germline V gene sequence: CDR1 SGHRS, CDR2 YFSETQ. V was trimmed by 2 bases and J by 8 bases, leaving 10 bases between them. This CDR3 reads CASSFSRGGYTF. The CDR3 DNA is TGCGCCAGCAGCTTTTCCAGGGGAGGCTACACCTTC.

The gene calls are TRBV5-7 and TRBJ1-5; D is unclear. TRBV5-7 is an ORF for which the function is uncertain. V was shortened by 2 bases and J by 1 base, with 10 bases between the two germline ends. The CDR3 covers 15 residues. This chain's CDR3 is CASSLIQSSNQPQHF. The CDR3 nucleotides read TGTGCCAGCAGCTTAATACAGTCGAGCAATCAGCCCCAGCATTTT.